In its sample, the clone carrying this T cell receptor (beta chain) was seen a few times. Its specificity is unknown. These data come from a study of T cell repertoires in cytomegalovirus infection. TCRdb redid the calling of the reads with MiXCR, one entry per CDR3 protein. Counted here are about 120,000 distinct CDR3 sequences, roughly 31% occurring once; the ten biggest clones make up less than 45%. Germline V lookup: CDR1 SGHTS, CDR2 YDEGEE. CDR3 size: 14 residues. Trimming removed 1 base at V and 4 bases at J, with 11 bases between. The sample in question was CD8+ T cells from cultured PBMCs, obtained from culture after CMV antigen stimulation. This clonotype was obtained from a human donor in good health (CMV status not recorded). Some clones in this sample may be carry-over from other donors' samples. V and J are TRBV5-8 and TRBJ1-2; maybe TRBD1 (5 bases). This chain's CDR3 is CASSLLKGTYGYTF. The CDR3 DNA is TGTGCCAGCAGCTTGTTAAAGGGGACCTATGGCTACACCTTC.